The TCR beta chain described here comes from a study of blood T cells in healthy people across ages. Using a J-beta primer mix together with a sample-barcoded 5' primer, a second PCR was run for about 6 to 12 cycles. TCRdb analysed the 5' RACE reads with MiXCR anew, one entry per CDR3 protein. The table records around 870,000 distinct CDR3 sequences, less than 35% of them present only once. In its sample, this clonotype was seen many times. The CDR3 has 14 amino acids. Looked up from germline, CDR1 is MNHEY and CDR2 is SVGEGT. Trimming removed 2 bases from V and 6 bases from J; junction bases left unmatched: 3.

Specimen: blood. This chain uses TRBV6-2 or TRBV6-3 with TRBJ2-1; 8 positions agree with TRBD1. The sequence was obtained from an elderly woman in good health. The CDR3 is CASSYRGTGNEQFF. As DNA, the CDR3 is TGTGCCAGCAGTTACCGGGGGACAGGCAATGAGCAGTTCTTC.